The 10 T cell receptor beta chains presented below share a single source sample, sequenced in a study of CD8 T cells in Susac syndrome. Reverse transcription of roughly 0.5 to 1 ug RNA was carried out with random hexamers. Using its own MiXCR run on the immunoSEQ multiplex PCR reads, TCRdb lists one record per CDR3 protein. Of 250,000 or so distinct CDR3 sequences listed, around 95% are singletons. The source material was CD4+ T cells from PBMCs. The receptors were sampled from a human donor with multiple sclerosis.

This sequence joins TRBV12-3 or TRBV12-4 and TRBJ2-7; 8 bases line up with TRBD1. CDR3 length: 13 residues. The J segment lost 6 bases and the V segment lost 4 bases, leaving 5 bases of the junction unmatched. DNA of the CDR3: TGTGCCAGCAGTTACTACAGGGGGGCCGAGCAGTACTTC. Translating it yields CASSYYRGAEQYF.

In this sample, this clonotype turned up a few times. J is TRBJ2-6 and V is TRBV5-1, with D tentatively TRBD1 or TRBD2 (6 bases each). Germline V gene data show CDR1 as SGHRS and CDR2 as YFSETQ. This CDR3 is 16 amino acids long. Trimming shortened V by 4 bases and J by 4 bases, and 15 bases separated the two germline ends. This CDR3 reads CASSPGAATGANVLTF. CDR3 bases: TGCGCCAGCAGCCCGGGGGCGGCAACCGGGGCCAACGTCCTGACTTTC.

The chain uses TRBV10-3 and TRBJ2-7; 8 nucleotides match TRBD1. The CDR3 spans 12 residues. V lost 6 bases and J lost 7; bases outside the gene matches: 5. The V gene's germline CDR1 is ENHRY and CDR2 SYGVKD. CDR3 in DNA: TGTGCCATCAGCTACAGGGGGGATGAGCAGTACTTC. Protein product: CAISYRGDEQYF.

J is TRBJ1-2 and V is TRBV7-9; no clear D. The V end was cut by 5 bases, the J end by 4 bases, with 14 bases between. The CDR3 runs to 14 residues. From germline, CDR1 is SEHNR and CDR2 FQNEAQ (reference sequence). The DNA for the CDR3 is TGTGCCAGCAGCACTACCGGGCAGGTCTATGGCTACACCTTC. Residues: CASSTTGQVYGYTF.

This clonotype was recorded once. This rearrangement joins TRBV20-1 to TRBJ1-5; a weak D match, TRBD1 (5 bases). The V end was cut by 2 bases, the J end by 8 bases, with 13 bases between. Germline-derived CDR1 and CDR2 are DFQATT and SNEGSKA (reference sequence). This CDR3 has 13 residues. CDR3 in DNA: TGCAGTGCTAGAACCCAGGGTACGGAGCCCCAGCATTTT. This codes for CSARTQGTEPQHF.

This chain links TRBV7-9 with TRBJ2-2, with D perhaps being TRBD1 or TRBD2 (6 bases each). Germline V gene lookup returns CDR1 SEHNR and CDR2 FQNEAQ (reference sequence). The CDR3 is 15 residues long. V lost 4 bases to trimming and J lost 4 bases, with 13 bases between them. CDR3 amino acids: CASSSRGPGTGELFF. The CDR3 region has the DNA TGTGCCAGCAGCTCCCGGGGGCCCGGCACCGGGGAGCTGTTTTTT.

This clonotype has just one count. The chain employs TRBV29-1 and TRBJ1-2; 8 nucleotides align to TRBD1. V lost 7 bases, J lost 5 bases, and 15 bases stayed unmatched. Looked up from germline, CDR1 is SQVTM and CDR2 is ANQGSEA. This CDR3 comprises 15 residues. The CDR3 loop reads CSDESLAGGSYGYTF. CDR3 nucleotides: TGCAGCGACGAGTCCCTGGCAGGGGGCTCGTATGGCTACACCTTC.

The CDR3 sequence is CASGAGGTSDTQYF. CDR3 coding DNA: TGTGCCAGCGGCGCCGGGGGGACATCAGATACGCAGTATTTT. The rearrangement joins TRBV19 to TRBJ2-3, with a possible D match to TRBD2 (7 bases). Germline CDR1 and CDR2: LNHDA and SQIVND (reference sequence). V was cut by 9 bases and J by 4 bases, with 17 bases left in between. The CDR3 consists of 14 residues.

This clonotype was seen only once. The rearrangement joins TRBV18 to TRBJ1-1; D possibly corresponds to TRBD1 (5 bases). The CDR3 has 15 amino acids. Germline CDR1 and CDR2: KGHSH and LQKENI. V was clipped by 4 bases and J by 1 base, with 13 bases between them. The CDR3 coding sequence is TGTGCCAGCTCACGGTCCGGGACGGGGAACACTGAAGCTTTCTTT. Translating it yields CASSRSGTGNTEAFF. The full variable domain, completed using reference TRBV18 and TRBJ1-1, is NAGVMQNPRHLVRRRGQEARLRCSPMKGHSHVYWYRQLPEEGLKFMVYLQKENIIDESGMPKERFSAEFPKEGPSILRIQQVVRGDSAAYFCASSRSGTGNTEAFFGQGTRLTVV.

The rearrangement uses TRBV19 and TRBJ1-3; weak D call: TRBD1 (5 bases). Trimming pared 7 bases from V and 1 base from J, leaving 11 bases between. Germline V gene sequence: CDR1 LNHDA, CDR2 SQIVND (reference sequence). The CDR3 contains 14 residues. This CDR3 is CASTWDFSGNTIYF. The DNA for the CDR3 is TGTGCCAGTACCTGGGACTTTTCTGGAAACACCATATATTTT. Variable domain in full (rest from reference TRBV19 and TRBJ1-3): DGGITQSPKYLFRKEGQNVTLSCEQNLNHDAMYWYRQDPGQGLRLIYYSQIVNDFQKGDIAEGYSVSREKKESFPLTVTSAQKNPTAFYLCASTWDFSGNTIYFGEGSWLTVV.